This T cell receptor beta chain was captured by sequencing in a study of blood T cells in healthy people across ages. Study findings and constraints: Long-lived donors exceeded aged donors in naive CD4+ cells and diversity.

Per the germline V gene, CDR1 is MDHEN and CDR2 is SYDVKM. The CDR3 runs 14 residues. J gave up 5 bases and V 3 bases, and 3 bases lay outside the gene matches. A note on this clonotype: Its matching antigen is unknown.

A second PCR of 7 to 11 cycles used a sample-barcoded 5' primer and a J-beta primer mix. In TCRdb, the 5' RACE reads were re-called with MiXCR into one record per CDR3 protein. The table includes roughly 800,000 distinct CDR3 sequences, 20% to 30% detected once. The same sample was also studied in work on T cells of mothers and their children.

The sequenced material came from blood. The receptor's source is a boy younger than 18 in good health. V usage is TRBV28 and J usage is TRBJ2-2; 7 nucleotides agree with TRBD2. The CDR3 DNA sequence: TGTGCCAGCAGTTTTATACTAGCGACCGGGGAGCTGTTTTTT. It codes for CASSFILATGELFF.